This TCR beta chain was retrieved from a study of OX40 agonist ivuxolimab in advanced cancers. Across the study: An anti-OX40 (CD134) antibody with agonistic activity, ivuxolimab, was administered to patients.

Generated by immunoSEQ multiplex PCR, the TCRdb table keeps only in-frame clones and is missing some. The sample contains 70,000 to 80,000 clones, around 88% of which appear only once. The count of this clone is one. CDR1 is MDHEN, CDR2 SYDVKM, per germline. The CDR3 runs 16 residues. V shed 6 bases and J 8 bases; nucleotides not matched to a gene: 14. This clonotype was sampled from an adult with an advanced solid tumor such as melanoma, head and neck, liver or kidney cancer. The rearrangement links TRBV28 to TRBJ1-3, with TRBD1 matching over 9 bases. Here the sequenced sample was CD4+ or CD8+ T cells sorted from blood, taken in a trial of the OX40 agonist ivuxolimab. DNA of the CDR3: TGTGCCAGCAGCTTAATAGGCACAGGGGGCATAGACACCATATATTTT. Encoded protein: CASSLIGTGGIDTIYF.